This passage covers 9 T cell receptor beta chains from one sample sequenced in a study of blood T cells in healthy people across ages. With a J-beta primer mix and a sample-barcoded 5' primer, a second PCR ran about 6 to 11 cycles. TCRdb reanalysed the 5' RACE reads using MiXCR and keeps one entry per CDR3 protein. Of hundreds of thousands of distinct CDR3 sequences in the sample, roughly two fifths were seen once. The sequencing input was blood. These TCRs come from a man older than 75 in good health.

The CDR3 nucleotides are TGTGCCAGCAGTGCGTCCGGGACCGCATCCTACGAGCAGTACTTC. It encodes CASSASGTASYEQYF. J is TRBJ2-7 and V is TRBV6-1; D might be TRBD1 or TRBD2, each matching 5 bases. This CDR3 contains 15 residues. V was shortened by 4 bases and J by 1 base, with 14 bases between the two germline ends. CDR1 and CDR2 from the germline V gene are MNHNS and SASEGT.

This clonotype was picked up a small number of times. The chain recombines TRBV10-1 with TRBJ1-1; TRBD1 aligns across 8 bases. Germline assignment: CDR1 WNHNN and CDR2 SYGVQD (reference sequence). The CDR3 sequence is 16 residues long. V gave up 4 bases and J gave up 5 bases; unmatched junction bases: 12. In DNA, the CDR3 is TGCGCCAGCAGTGGTACAGTGGGACAGGATCGAACTGAAGCTTTCTTT. Protein: CASSGTVGQDRTEAFF.

The chain carries TRBV12-3 or TRBV12-4 and TRBJ2-3; possible D gene TRBD1, 5 bases. The germline V and J ends were trimmed by 5 bases and 2 bases, with 17 bases remaining between them. The CDR3 spans 16 residues. The CDR3 spells CASSRISRQPTDTQYF. The CDR3 DNA is TGTGCCAGCAGTCGGATTAGCAGACAGCCCACAGATACGCAGTATTTT.

This clonotype has a count of ten or more. The chain couples TRBV7-9 to TRBJ2-5; tentative D call: TRBD2 (6 bases). V lost 4 bases to trimming and J lost 11 bases, with 20 bases between them. Per germline, CDR1 SEHNR and CDR2 FQNEAQ (reference sequence). This CDR3 is built from 14 residues. CDR3 residues: CASSSGTTVGGQYF. In nucleotides, the CDR3 is TGTGCCAGCAGCTCCGGGACGACTGTTGGGGGGCAGTACTTC.

J is TRBJ2-1 and V is TRBV24-1; weak D call: TRBD1 (5 bases). The DNA end is a closer match to TRBJ2-7, so the J assignment may be wrong. Germline values: CDR1 KGHDR, CDR2 SFDVKD. This CDR3 has 15 amino acids. In DNA, the CDR3 is TGTGCCACCAGTGATTTGCTTTCAAGGGGCAATGAGCAGTACTTC. It is translated as CATSDLLSRGNEQYF.

This clonotype has more than one count but fewer than ten. V usage is TRBV28 and J usage is TRBJ2-1, with 10 bases that match TRBD1. Trimming took 6 bases from V and 3 from J; bases not matched to a gene: 5. CDR1 is MDHEN and CDR2 is SYDVKM in the germline V gene. The length of the CDR3 is 15 residues. The CDR3, as DNA: TGTGCCAGCAGCTGGGACAGGGGATACTACAATGAGCAGTTCTTC. Its translation: CASSWDRGYYNEQFF.

V is TRBV5-1 and J is TRBJ2-3, with D possibly being TRBD2 (7 bases). Trimming took off 3 bases at V and 2 bases at J, with 13 bases between the two ends. Germline V gives CDR1 SGHRS, CDR2 YFSETQ. CDR3 size: 15 residues. CDR3 sequence reads: CASSSVGGATDTQYF. CDR3 in DNA: TGCGCCAGCAGCTCCGTGGGGGGGGCCACAGATACGCAGTATTTT.

This clonotype showed up just a few times. The V gene is TRBV7-2, the J gene TRBJ2-6, with D perhaps matching TRBD2 (6 bases). The CDR3 loop spans 15 amino acids. From germline, CDR1 is SGHTA and CDR2 FQGNSA. The V end lost 2 bases, the J end lost 4 bases, and 9 bases lay between the germline ends. CDR3 region: CASSLKGRGANVLTF. The CDR3 nucleotides are TGTGCCAGCAGCTTAAAGGGGAGGGGGGCCAACGTCCTGACTTTC. The whole variable domain, filled in from reference TRBV7-2 and TRBJ2-6, reads GAGVSQSPSNKVTEKGKDVELRCDPISGHTALYWYRQSLGQGLEFLIYFQGNSAPDKSGLPSDRFSAERTGGSVSTLTIQRTQQEDSAVYLCASSLKGRGANVLTFGAGSRLTVL.

The chain couples TRBV4-3 to TRBJ2-3; weak D call: TRBD2 (7 bases). The CDR3 length is 15 residues. Germline loops: CDR1 LGHNA, CDR2 YSLEER. Deletions cut 4 bases from V and 4 bases from J, with 15 bases between. CDR3: CASSRKGGPSDTQYF. The CDR3 region has the DNA TGCGCCAGCAGCCGCAAGGGGGGGCCGTCAGATACGCAGTATTTT.